This is a list of T cell receptor beta chains from one sample in a study of OX40 agonist ivuxolimab in advanced cancers. Assay: immunoSEQ multiplex PCR; the TCRdb copy retains only in-frame clones and omits some. Among 70,000 to 95,000 clones listed, 90% to 95% were seen once. The sample here was CD4+ or CD8+ T cells sorted from blood, taken in a trial of the OX40 agonist ivuxolimab. These TCRs come from an adult with an advanced solid tumor such as melanoma, head and neck, liver or kidney cancer. Both conserved end residues are part of each CDR3. The order of the fields is V gene, J gene, CDR3 protein.

v_gene: TRBV19; j_gene: TRBJ1-2; CDR3aa: CASRPEGAGYGYTF
v_gene: TRBV27; j_gene: TRBJ2-1; CDR3aa: CASSPLPGQSYNEQFF
v_gene: TRBV19; j_gene: TRBJ2-7; CDR3aa: CASSGRATPYEQYF
v_gene: TRBV27; j_gene: TRBJ1-5; CDR3aa: CASSLAGGPQPQHF
v_gene: TRBV19; j_gene: TRBJ1-1; CDR3aa: CASTQGLMNTEAFF
v_gene: TRBV6-5; j_gene: TRBJ1-1; CDR3aa: CASRRDRLNTEAFF
v_gene: TRBV7-9; j_gene: TRBJ1-2; CDR3aa: CASSFLQPPGTF
v_gene: TRBV29-1; j_gene: TRBJ1-2; CDR3aa: CSVGYAGALNYGYTF
v_gene: TRBV6-1; j_gene: TRBJ2-1; CDR3aa: CASSAYSFGLAEYNEQFF
v_gene: TRBV29-1; j_gene: TRBJ2-1; CDR3aa: CNHTRHNEQFF
v_gene: TRBV5-8; j_gene: TRBJ1-5; CDR3aa: CASSFNRDREQPQHF
v_gene: TRBV19; j_gene: TRBJ2-1; CDR3aa: CATLSGTSFSEQFF
v_gene: TRBV27; j_gene: TRBJ1-3; CDR3aa: CASSPGTGSIGNTIYF
v_gene: TRBV27; j_gene: TRBJ2-5; CDR3aa: CASSSNSGGTQETQYF
v_gene: TRBV7-9; j_gene: TRBJ2-3; CDR3aa: CATPGEGAPSDTQYF
v_gene: TRBV5-4; j_gene: TRBJ2-7; CDR3aa: CASSLWPPEDSPSYEQYF
v_gene: TRBV5-1; j_gene: TRBJ1-2; CDR3aa: CASSLGLAGPGYGYTF
v_gene: TRBV9; j_gene: TRBJ2-3; CDR3aa: CASSTREYPTDTQYF
v_gene: TRBV28; j_gene: TRBJ1-6; CDR3aa: CASSLGQGDLRSPLHF
v_gene: TRBV6-6; j_gene: TRBJ1-4; CDR3aa: CASSFYRESEKLFF
v_gene: TRBV19; j_gene: TRBJ1-2; CDR3aa: CASTDLEINGYTF
v_gene: TRBV5-6; j_gene: TRBJ1-1; CDR3aa: CASSFPRGLMNTEAFF
v_gene: TRBV28; j_gene: TRBJ2-1; CDR3aa: CASSLTVTYNEQFF
v_gene: TRBV4-1; j_gene: TRBJ1-5; CDR3aa: CASSQDGVQPQHF
v_gene: TRBV6-5; j_gene: TRBJ2-1; CDR3aa: CASSSGGTYNEQFF
v_gene: TRBV4-1; j_gene: TRBJ1-1; CDR3aa: CASSQRGTSNTEAFF
v_gene: TRBV6-5; j_gene: TRBJ2-5; CDR3aa: CASSYTGGYETQYF
v_gene: TRBV28; j_gene: TRBJ2-5; CDR3aa: CASSPADRGQETQYF
v_gene: TRBV7-9; j_gene: TRBJ1-1; CDR3aa: CASSLPSLSTEAFF
v_gene: TRBV10-1; j_gene: TRBJ2-5; CDR3aa: CASSESTWETQYF
v_gene: TRBV7-2; j_gene: TRBJ2-1; CDR3aa: CASSLERTGGDEQFF
v_gene: TRBV7-9; j_gene: TRBJ2-1; CDR3aa: CASSSSAGTTPLTYNEQFF
v_gene: TRBV28; j_gene: TRBJ1-2; CDR3aa: CASSESPGQGSLLYGYTF
v_gene: TRBV25-1; j_gene: TRBJ2-2; CDR3aa: CASSESLAGNTGELFF
v_gene: TRBV7-2; j_gene: TRBJ2-7; CDR3aa: CASSSGLAGGGSYEQYF
v_gene: TRBV11-2; j_gene: TRBJ2-7; CDR3aa: CASSLFENEQYF
v_gene: TRBV27; j_gene: TRBJ2-1; CDR3aa: CASSPVIYSYNEQFF
v_gene: TRBV19; j_gene: TRBJ1-4; CDR3aa: CASGGVGTNEKLFF
v_gene: TRBV27; j_gene: TRBJ1-2; CDR3aa: CASSLSRNYGYTF
v_gene: TRBV27; j_gene: TRBJ1-2; CDR3aa: CASSLSRGSYGYTF
v_gene: TRBV10-2; j_gene: TRBJ2-3; CDR3aa: CASSESVFTDTQYF
v_gene: TRBV13; j_gene: TRBJ2-7; CDR3aa: CASSSAGGRYYEQYF
v_gene: TRBV12-5; j_gene: TRBJ2-3; CDR3aa: CASGTQWGDTQYF
v_gene: TRBV18; j_gene: TRBJ2-7; CDR3aa: CASSPSGGPLPTYEQYF
v_gene: TRBV7-2; j_gene: TRBJ2-3; CDR3aa: CASSLEATRRKSDTQYF
v_gene: TRBV5-8; j_gene: TRBJ1-2; CDR3aa: CASSLVLGQNYGYTF
v_gene: TRBV9; j_gene: TRBJ1-6; CDR3aa: CASSPGGSYNSPLHF
v_gene: TRBV15; j_gene: TRBJ2-3; CDR3aa: CATGVAFTDTQYF
v_gene: TRBV5-4; j_gene: TRBJ2-1; CDR3aa: CATEGSSGHRSYNEQFF
v_gene: TRBV21-1; j_gene: TRBJ2-7; CDR3aa: CASSKVLGGSYEQYF
v_gene: TRBV28; j_gene: TRBJ1-5; CDR3aa: CASSSRQYSNQPQHF